These 19 T cell receptor beta chains share one sample of origin, sequenced in a study of blood T cell repertoires in COVID-19. Only in-frame clones appear in the TCRdb table, and some are missing; sequencing was by immunoSEQ multiplex PCR. This table has roughly 160,000 clones, over 75% appearing once. The specimen sequenced was peripheral blood. These TCRs come from a man at least 80 years old with COVID-19, enrolled during active disease.

CDR3 bases: TGTGCCAGCAGCTTACATCGAGGCCTCAATGAGCAGTTCTTC. It translates to CASSLHRGLNEQFF. J is TRBJ2-1 and V is TRBV7-2; no clear D. V was shortened by 2 bases and J by 6 bases, with 11 bases between the two germline ends. Germline V gene data show CDR1 as SGHTA and CDR2 as FQGNSA. The CDR3 totals 14 residues.

V and J are TRBV7-8 and TRBJ1-3, with 9 bases aligning to TRBD1. V shed 5 bases, J shed 2 bases, and the junction held 4 bases outside the gene matches. Per germline, CDR1 SGHVS and CDR2 FQNEAQ. There are 15 residues in the CDR3. The chain's CDR3 is CASSPRTGAGNTIYF. The CDR3, as DNA: TGTGCCAGCAGCCCCAGGACAGGGGCTGGAAACACCATATATTTT.

The gene calls are TRBV10-1 and TRBJ1-2, with no clear D. Trimming cost V 0 bases and J 7 bases, with 12 bases left between them. Per the germline V gene, CDR1 is WNHNN and CDR2 is SYGVQD (reference sequence). The CDR3 is 14 amino acids. This CDR3 reads CASSESGVPTGYTF. Written as DNA, the CDR3 is TGCGCCAGCAGTGAGTCGGGAGTTCCAACTGGCTACACCTTC.

This sequence joins TRBV5-8 and TRBJ1-5, with 10 nucleotides matching TRBD1. The CDR3 is made up of 15 amino acids. V shed 4 bases, J shed 5 bases, and the junction held 6 bases outside the gene matches. The germline V gene has CDR1 SGHTS and CDR2 YDEGEE. The CDR3: CASSRDRGSDQPQHF. The DNA for the CDR3 is TGTGCCAGCAGCAGGGACAGGGGAAGCGATCAGCCCCAGCATTTT. The variable domain in full, completed from reference TRBV5-8 and TRBJ1-5, reads EAGVTQSPTHLIKTRGQQATLRCSPISGHTSVYWYQQALGLGLQFLLWYDEGEERNRGNFPPRFSGRQFPNYSSELNVNALELEDSALYLCASSRDRGSDQPQHFGDGTRLSIL.

Points on this clone: Other nucleotide sequences from this sample produce the same CDR3. The rearrangement uses TRBV6-5 and TRBJ2-7; 10 positions agree with TRBD1. The junction had 5 bases not matched to a gene; V was cut back by 6 bases and J by 3 bases. Per the germline V gene, CDR1 is MNHEY and CDR2 is SVGAGI. The CDR3 spans 14 residues. DNA of the CDR3: TGTGCCAGCAGCCGACAGGGGGCAAGCTACGAGCAGTACTTC. Protein sequence: CASSRQGASYEQYF.

The chain is built from TRBV28 and TRBJ2-7; TRBD2 matches 9 bases. There are 13 residues in the CDR3. V lost 5 bases, J lost 9 bases, and 8 bases stayed unmatched. Germline CDR1 and CDR2: MDHEN and SYDVKM. The CDR3 region has the DNA TGTGCCAGCAGTCCCTGGACTAGCGATATGCAGTACTTC. It is translated as CASSPWTSDMQYF.

The chain links TRBV27 to TRBJ1-2; TRBD1 aligns across 7 bases. Looked up from germline, CDR1 is MNHEY and CDR2 is SMNVEV (reference sequence). Unmatched junction bases numbered 8, after V lost 6 bases and J lost 4 bases. The CDR3 is made up of 14 amino acids. This CDR3 reads CASRPLQGTYGYTF. In DNA, the CDR3 is TGTGCCAGCAGGCCCCTACAGGGGACCTATGGCTACACCTTC.

The V call is TRBV6-1, the J call TRBJ1-4, with a weak D call TRBD1 (5 bases). V lost 3 bases and J lost 8, with 10 bases in between. Germline V gene sequence: CDR1 MNHNS, CDR2 SASEGT. CDR3 length equals 13 residues. The DNA of the CDR3 is TGTGCCAGCAGTGACCCTGACAGCGAAAAACTGTTTTTT. It is translated as CASSDPDSEKLFF.

This chain joins TRBV11-2 and TRBJ2-2; D gene uncertain. Germline V gene sequence: CDR1 SGHAT, CDR2 FQNNGV. The CDR3 consists of 13 residues. The V and J ends lost 3 bases and 5 bases respectively, with 7 bases between them. DNA for the CDR3: TGTGCCAGCAGCTTCGGGTGGACCGGGGAGCTGTTTTTT. As protein: CASSFGWTGELFF.

V is TRBV6-5 and J is TRBJ1-5, with D unresolved. Germline loops: CDR1 MNHEY, CDR2 SVGAGI. V was shortened by 4 bases and J by 7 bases, with 14 bases between the two germline ends. The CDR3 length is 14 residues. The CDR3 nucleotides read TGTGCCAGCAGTTCCACTCGGGTACCGCAGCCCCAGCATTTT. Amino acids: CASSSTRVPQPQHF.

The chain recombines TRBV9 with TRBJ1-2; possible D gene TRBD1, 5 bases. With 3 bases removed from V and 4 bases from J, the gap between germline ends came to 13 bases. In germline, CDR1 is SGDLS, CDR2 YYNGEE. The CDR3 has 14 amino acids. The CDR3: CASSAGGESYGYTF. The CDR3 DNA follows: TGTGCCAGCAGCGCGGGGGGGGAGTCCTATGGCTACACCTTC.

V and J are TRBV29-1 and TRBJ1-1; TRBD1 matches at 9 bases. The CDR3 is 13 amino acids. The junction had 7 bases not matched to a gene; V was cut back by 6 bases and J by 5 bases. Germline V lookup: CDR1 SQVTM, CDR2 ANQGSEA. The CDR3 sequence: CSVAGTGMTEAFF. In DNA form, the CDR3 reads TGCAGCGTGGCGGGGACAGGGATGACTGAAGCTTTCTTT.

The rearrangement links TRBV5-1 to TRBJ2-1, with 11 bases matching TRBD2. The CDR3 runs 15 residues. Losses at the gene ends were 4 bases for V and 3 bases for J; bases not matched to a gene: 3. Germline V gene sequence: CDR1 SGHRS, CDR2 YFSETQ. CDR3: CASSRGLADYNEQFF. The CDR3, as DNA: TGCGCCAGCAGCAGGGGACTAGCGGACTACAATGAGCAGTTCTTC.

The rearrangement joins TRBV12-3 or TRBV12-4 to TRBJ1-5; D gene uncertain. V was trimmed by 9 bases and J by 5 bases, leaving 11 bases between them. This CDR3 region has 12 residues. The CDR3 DNA is TGTGCCAGTCAATTGGGCGATCAGCCCCAGCATTTT. Its protein product is CASQLGDQPQHF.

The chain recombines TRBV10-3 with TRBJ1-2; D gene unclear. Trimming took off 4 bases at V and 2 bases at J, with 14 bases between the two ends. CDR3 length: 15 residues. Germline CDR1 reads ENHRY; CDR2 reads SYGVKD. The CDR3 DNA sequence: TGTGCCATCAGTGTGGAGAGGGTAACGAACTATGGCTACACCTTC. Translating gives CAISVERVTNYGYTF.

The chain joins TRBV19 to TRBJ1-5; 7 bases fit TRBD1. Per germline, CDR1 LNHDA and CDR2 SQIVND (reference sequence). The CDR3 runs 14 residues. Unmatched junction bases numbered 4, after V lost 5 bases and J lost 3 bases. DNA of the CDR3: TGTGCCAGTAGTTACGACAGGGCCAATCAGCCCCAGCATTTT. This sequence encodes CASSYDRANQPQHF.

The chain carries TRBV5-1 and TRBJ2-1, with D hard to call. Germline V CDR1 and CDR2: SGHRS, YFSETQ. The ends were cut back, 0 bases at V and 1 base at J, with 8 bases in the middle. The CDR3 length is 15 residues. CDR3 sequence: CASSLGPGSYNEQFF. CDR3 bases: TGCGCCAGCAGCTTGGGGCCGGGTTCCTACAATGAGCAGTTCTTC.

The rearrangement joins TRBV6-2 or TRBV6-3 to TRBJ1-4; 7 nucleotides match TRBD1. CDR1 and CDR2 (germline): MNHEY, SVGEGT. The CDR3 totals 16 residues. Trimming at V came to 0 bases and at J to 1 base, leaving 2 bases not matched to a gene. The chain's CDR3 is CASSYSRTGTNEKLFF. In nucleotides, the CDR3 is TGTGCCAGCAGTTACTCGAGGACAGGAACTAATGAAAAACTGTTTTTT.

The chain joins TRBV2 to TRBJ2-4; 13 nucleotides match TRBD2. V dropped 4 bases and J dropped 2; count of bases not matched to a gene: 8. The germline CDR1 and CDR2 sequences are SNHLY and FYNNEI. The CDR3 covers 18 residues. This CDR3 is CASSGLAGGLLTKNIQYF. In DNA, the CDR3 is TGTGCCAGCAGTGGACTAGCGGGGGGACTTCTAACCAAAAACATTCAGTACTTC.